The sequence of this T cell receptor (beta chain) was determined in a study of OX40 agonist ivuxolimab in advanced cancers. For the study at large: Patients were treated with intravenous ivuxolimab, dosed at 0.01 to 10 mg/kg and infused every 2 weeks. Earlier anti-PD-1, anti-PD-L1 or anti-CTLA-4 therapy was permitted; 30% to 50% had received some.

The V gene end was trimmed by 5 bases and the J gene end by 2 bases; junction bases not matched to a gene: 2. The germline V gene encodes CDR1 LNHDA and CDR2 SQIVND (reference sequence). The CDR3 extends over 14 amino acids. Generated by immunoSEQ multiplex PCR, the TCRdb table keeps only in-frame clones and is missing some. The table records roughly 80,000 clones, about 92% of them present only once. Findings of the study overall: In the 0.1 to 3.0 mg/kg range, CD4+ and CD8+ blood T cells had expanded clonally by week 6.

Comment on this clone: The antigen is not known.

Here the sequenced sample was CD4+ or CD8+ T cells sorted from blood, taken in a trial of the OX40 agonist ivuxolimab. The receptor was derived from an adult with an advanced solid tumor such as melanoma, head and neck, liver or kidney cancer. The chain is built from TRBV19 and TRBJ1-5; 8 positions match TRBD1. The CDR3 DNA reads TGTGCCAGTAGTGTGACAGGGGGCAATCAGCCCCAGCATTTT. The encoded protein is CASSVTGGNQPQHF.